This T cell receptor (beta chain) was identified during a study of T cells in tuberculosis. Study information: CD1B tetramers identified T cells specific for mycobacterial lipid GMM. Overall study results and limits: Active tuberculosis TCR-alpha repertoires lay closer to GMM-specific TCRs than IGRA-negative controls, suggesting clonal expansion.

The assay was immunoSEQ multiplex PCR, and TCRdb's table has in-frame clones only and misses some. The sample has tens of thousands of clones, 95% to 96% seen once. This CDR3 contains 14 residues. The germline CDR1 and CDR2 sequences are WSHSY and SAAADI. V was pared by 5 bases and J by 3 bases, with 11 bases between. Details on this clone: Its antigen is unknown.

The chain recombines TRBV10-2 with TRBJ2-1; D is possibly TRBD1 (5 bases). This clonotype originated in a donor between 10 and 29 years old with latent tuberculosis or without tuberculosis infection. The sequenced material came from PBMCs. CDR3 protein: CASSLDDSYNEQFF. As DNA, the CDR3 is TGCGCCAGCAGTCTAGACGACAGCTACAATGAGCAGTTCTTC.